This TCR beta chain was profiled in a study of cytomegalovirus exposure and HLA in healthy donors (dated by TCRdb to 2016 to 2017). In the study overall: An earlier analysis of around 600 of the donors reported 250 to 350 Gb of sequence data and some 120 million unique TCR beta sequences from 150 million to 200 million T cells. The study combined high-throughput TCR immunosequencing, statistical association of individual TCRs with disease status, and machine learning to predict cytomegalovirus infection status. Rather than using new phenotypic data, the later analysis identified candidate immune exposures from TCR beta sequences and from how often those sequences occurred across donors. Among the roughly 400 genotyped donors, approximately 77% belonged to the genetic ancestry cluster associated with self-reported Caucasian donors. Roughly 300 gigabases of sequencing data and some 85 million unique TCR sequences were included in an early release covering several hundred HLA-typed donors. All discovery cohort repertoires had been generated using a single sequencing platform. The number of typed donors differed by locus: roughly 620-640 for A, B, C, DRB1 and DQB1; approximately 520 for DQA1; 606 for DPA1; and some 430 for DPB1. A later analysis re-examined previously published TCR beta repertoires from 600 to 700 donors and added high-resolution HLA genotyping to investigate patterns of TCR occurrence. Using immunosequencing, the study profiled T cell repertoires from 500 to 800 subjects and related those repertoires to cytomegalovirus serostatus. About five DR-DQ haplotypes were handled as single units for association and clustering because linkage in the cohort was strong. An earlier analysis of nearly 600 of the donors applied high-throughput TCR beta sequencing to assess whether each TCR beta V gene segment acted as functional or pseudogenic. Along with the roughly 700-subject first cohort, a separate validation cohort of more than 90 different subjects was used. HLA typing included class I and class II loci at four-digit resolution. The study aimed to test whether cataloging public T cell receptors could reveal signatures of past pathogen exposure. A later genetic analysis used genome-wide SNP genotypes for about 65% of the 666 donors, treating that subset as a discovery cohort. Donor age, sex, ethnicity and CMV serostatus were compiled alongside the repertoire data. Among roughly 400 genotyped donors of the cohort, an average of roughly 230,000 unique TCR beta nucleotide sequences was sequenced per donor, of which 15% to 20% were non-productive.

The cohort comprised 666 healthy bone marrow donors. At the time of sampling, all cohort members were nominally healthy, though unrecorded immune exposures were likely present. The donor tested CMV seropositive and was one of the 289 seropositive cohort members. A peripheral blood sample was collected from each donor, and TCR beta sequencing was performed on peripheral blood mononuclear cells. The Qiagen DNeasy Blood Extraction Kit was used to extract genomic DNA from the blood cell samples. Germline trimming: 5 bases from V, 4 bases from J; junction bases outside gene matches: 2. The CDR3 holds 13 amino acids from the cysteine to the phenylalanine. CDR3 DNA only is kept here, 39 bases in frame from base 1. The germline V gene (reference sequence) sets CDR1 to LNHDA and CDR2 to SQIVND. In regard to this clone: Its cognate antigen has yet to be identified. Base qualities are not recorded, but no much larger clone differs from it by a single base.

Findings and caveats that apply to the study as a whole: According to the authors, the approach could potentially be generalized to other disease states and immunological phenotypes. Because HLA typing was missing for some donors at each locus, association tests included only the typed subset. Because the 87-base-pair reads could not distinguish some IMGT-functional V segments, including TRBV6-2 and TRBV6-3, those segments were excluded. In the study, 164 TCR beta chains were listed as associated with cytomegalovirus. Strong co-occurrence of HLA alleles, especially DR and DQ, made assigning TCR associations to individual alleles difficult. According to a later analysis, parvovirus B19, influenza, CMV and Epstein-Barr virus appeared linked to several top co-occurrence clusters. A later analysis found that most CMV-associated TCR beta chains appeared HLA-restricted, with HLA associations seemingly driven largely by CMV exposure. Some 15 rarely observed V segments, including chromosome 9 orphons, were excluded from the earlier analysis of about 610 of the donors because counts were too low. Compared with the approximately 700-donor mean, donors in an Asian-associated ancestry cluster had fewer N-insertions in productive TCRs, according to a later genetic analysis. Linkage disequilibrium might explain the correlated functional status among segregating V segments, but an unknown experimental factor could not be ruled out. A further reported finding was that TCR beta sequences accurately predicted the HLA-A and HLA-B alleles for most subjects in the first cohort. In this cohort, only TCR beta chains were sequenced, and detectable features were limited by the absence of alpha or paired-chain data. A later analysis found that HLA-associated TCR beta chains were more clonally expanded and had lower generation probabilities than equally common non-associated chains. In a later analysis, the rate of TCR association differed among HLA loci, with DRB1 alleles having the most associated TCRs and HLA-C alleles having the fewest. For the cohort, immune exposure information was limited to CMV serostatus. Most TCR sequences were observed very rarely across donors, whereas some public TCRs were present in many individuals. In vitro tests confirmed that a few of the cytomegalovirus-associated TCR beta chains recognize cytomegalovirus antigens. A group of highly shared sequence variants was considered likely to be a technical artifact of the sequencing pipeline. Specific HLA alleles were associated with 18,000 or so TCR beta sequences at a false discovery rate of 0.05 in a later analysis. The presence/absence analyses assumed that sequencing depth was roughly uniform across donors, and that assumption may not be true. In a later genetic analysis, a missense DCLRE1C variant was associated with V-gene and J-gene trimming of TCR beta chains, and the association was replicated in an independent cohort. In an earlier analysis of 500 to 650 of the donors, most TCR beta V segments appeared in productive rearrangements about 90% or about 30% of the time, broadly matching IMGT annotations. In both the original and validation cohorts, the classifier was reported to diagnose cytomegalovirus status with high specificity and sensitivity.

Library preparation was by the immunoSEQ multiplex PCR assay. For the multiplex PCR, a mixture combining 60 forward primers for TCR Vbeta segments and 13 reverse primers for TCR Jbeta segments was used. The CDR3 region of rearranged TCR beta genes was amplified from genomic DNA by a multiplex PCR assay. Amplified TCR beta libraries were sequenced as 87-base-pair reads on the Illumina HiSeq System. As for how the authors treated the data: Across the roughly 640 repertoires, a later analysis counted approximately 75 million unique TCR beta chains, approximately 10 million of which were shared by at least two donors. To remove PCR and sequencing errors, raw reads were error-corrected and collapsed into unique sequences using a nearest-neighbor algorithm that merged closely related sequences. CDR3 sequences were aligned to IMGT reference sequences to assign V, D and J gene segments. Each retained sequence needed at least a six-nucleotide match to both a V gene segment and a J gene segment. A rearrangement counted as productive if the CDR3 had no stop codons and remained in frame with V and J, and every other rearrangement counted as non-productive. CDR3 was defined according to IMGT convention as the region running from the second conserved V-encoded cysteine to the conserved J-encoded phenylalanine. Sequences without an unambiguous match to a single V gene segment were excluded from the earlier analysis of 450 to 650 of the donors. An earlier analysis of 587 of the donors called V segments functional above 56.7% productive rearrangements and segregating when the between-donor standard deviation exceeded 5%. A statistical classification framework was built to diagnose cytomegalovirus status from the catalog of TCR beta chain sequences. In a later analysis, V and J genes were assigned by comparing TCR nucleotide sequences against IMGT/GENE-DB human TR gene sequences. In a later analysis, CDR3 sequences and most-parsimonious VDJ recombination scenarios were assigned using the TCRdist pipeline. In a later analysis, each TCR beta chain was defined by its CDR3 amino acid sequence together with its V-gene family, and reads lacking a unique V-gene family were excluded. To address suspected cross-contamination and a sequencing artifact, a later analysis removed approximately 590 highly shared, low-generation-probability nucleotide sequences. In a later analysis, a clonal expansion index was calculated for each public chain from normalized within-repertoire ranks of inferred template counts. In a later analysis, generation probabilities were computed with a VDJ recombination model fitted to out-of-frame rearrangements, and the resulting probabilities were checked against IGoR. A later analysis scored TCR-TCR, TCR-HLA and TCR-CMV co-occurrence with hypergeometric tests, applying a repertoire-size bias correction to TCR pairs. False discovery rates were estimated in a later analysis by permuting HLA or CMV assignments 20 times. In a later analysis, co-occurring TCRs were grouped with DBSCAN, and TCRdist sequence similarity was added when clustering was performed within HLA-allele-positive subsets. Co-occurrence clustering excluded repertoires with fewer than 30,000 or more than 120,000 public chains, plus five with anomalous nucleotide sharing. TCRdb took this table from immuneACCESS and kept in-frame rearrangements with V and J called. Such tables lack part of the clones; where checked against another copy, unresolved V genes explain under half of the gap, and the rest is unexplained. The DNA gave D and trimming, while V, J and clone size come from that table. The table for this sample lists roughly 100,000 clones; roughly 80% of them were counted only once. The biggest ten clones account for 6.9% of the sample.

The clonotype originates from a man in his thirties or forties in good health and CMV-seropositive. The rearranged chain carries TRBV19 and TRBJ1-5; 7 middle bases align to TRBD1. The sequenced sample was PBMCs. CDR3 protein: CASSPGGNQPQHF. Read as DNA, the sequence is TGTGCCAGTAGTCCAGGGGGAAATCAGCCCCAGCATTTT.